Listed below are T cell receptor beta chains from one sample, sequenced in a study of T-cell memory formation after mild COVID-19. TCRdb redid the calling of the 5' RACE reads with MiXCR, one entry per CDR3 protein. The sample yields hundreds of thousands of distinct CDR3 sequences, about 20% seen once. Sequencing was carried out using PBMCs or a T cell subset sorted from them (not recorded which). The receptors derive from an adult woman who had mild COVID-19 (a few samples of this study predate the infection). Cell type and time point are not known. The CDR3 runs from the conserved cysteine through the conserved F or W. The order of the fields is CDR3 DNA, CDR3 protein, J gene, V gene, D gene, clone size. D genes are given only for firm matches. Clone size, where shown, is once, few, many, or a class for clones that have expanded.

TGTGCCAGCAGCCTCCAGGGACAGATAAACTATGGCTACACCTTC | CASSLQGQINYGYTF | TRBJ1-2 | TRBV7-9 | TRBD1 | few
TGTGCCAGCAGTCTGACACATAGCACAGATACGCAGTATTTT | CASSLTHSTDTQYF | TRBJ2-3 | TRBV2 | - | few
TGTGCCACCAGCAGGACAGGCGACTCCTACGAGCAGTACTTC | CATSRTGDSYEQYF | TRBJ2-7 | TRBV15 | - | few
TGTGCCTGGAGTGTAGGGTATCTTGGGAACACAGATACGCAGTATTTT | CAWSVGYLGNTDTQYF | TRBJ2-3 | TRBV30 | - | few
TGTGCCAGCAGTTTCGGGGCTCCCCGGGCAGATACGCAGTATTTT | CASSFGAPRADTQYF | TRBJ2-3 | TRBV12-3/TRBV12-4 | - | few
TGTGCCAGCAGCACTAGGGAAGAGACCCAGTACTTC | CASSTREETQYF | TRBJ2-5 | TRBV6-5 | - | -
TGTGCCAGCAGCCAAGCTGGGACAGTGAACACTGAAGCTTTCTTT | CASSQAGTVNTEAFF | TRBJ1-1 | TRBV14 | TRBD1 | -
TGTGCCAGCGCCATTGAACAGGGGGCTAGCGGGGCCGCCTACTCCAATGAGCAGTTCTTC | CASAIEQGASGAAYSNEQFF | TRBJ2-1 | TRBV12-3/TRBV12-4 | - | few
TGTGCCAGCAGCCCCCTCCCGGGCTCGGGGGCCAATGAGCAGTTCTTC | CASSPLPGSGANEQFF | TRBJ2-1 | TRBV7-6 | - | -
TGTGCCAGCAGCGCGGACAGGGTGGATTACATTCAGTACTTC | CASSADRVDYIQYF | TRBJ2-4 | TRBV12-3/TRBV12-4 | TRBD1 | -
TGTGCCAGCAGTATCAGGACTCCCGAGGGCGAGCAGTACTTC | CASSIRTPEGEQYF | TRBJ2-7 | TRBV6-6 | - | few
TGTGCCAGCAGTTATCCGCAGCGGGAGGGATCCTACGAGCAGTACTTC | CASSYPQREGSYEQYF | TRBJ2-7 | TRBV6-2/TRBV6-3 | TRBD2 | few
TGTGCCAGCAGTTCCACGGGACTAGCGGGAGGGCCAATAAACGAGCAGTACTTC | CASSSTGLAGGPINEQYF | TRBJ2-7 | TRBV12-3/TRBV12-4 | TRBD2 | few
TGCAGTGCTAGAGATCTGGGGACAGGGGGAAAGACCCAGTACTTC | CSARDLGTGGKTQYF | TRBJ2-5 | TRBV20-1 | TRBD1 | few
TGTGCCACCCGAGGAAGCCGGGAGCAGTTCTTC | CATRGSREQFF | TRBJ2-1 | TRBV24-1 | - | -
TGTGCCAGCAGTTCCGGGATCTACTATGGCTACACCTTC | CASSSGIYYGYTF | TRBJ1-2 | TRBV12-3/TRBV12-4 | - | few
TGCGCCAGCAGCCAAGTACGGAACACTGAAGCTTTCTTT | CASSQVRNTEAFF | TRBJ1-1 | TRBV4-1 | - | few
TGTGCCATCCCCGGGCTTTCCGCCGGGGAGCTGTTTTTT | CAIPGLSAGELFF | TRBJ2-2 | TRBV2 | - | few
TGTGCCAGCAGCGTAGTAACTGACCTTAGCACAGATACGCAGTATTTT | CASSVVTDLSTDTQYF | TRBJ2-3 | TRBV9 | - | -
TGTGCTAGCAGCTTAGCGGTAGCCGAACACAATGAGCAGTTCTTC | CASSLAVAEHNEQFF | TRBJ2-1 | TRBV7-7 | - | few
TGTGCCAGCAGTCCCCGACAGCCTCTCTACAATGAGCAGTTCTTC | CASSPRQPLYNEQFF | TRBJ2-1 | TRBV12-3/TRBV12-4 | - | -
TGTGCCAGCAGCTCCGCCGGGACTAGCGGGGGGGCCAATGAGCAGTTCTTC | CASSSAGTSGGANEQFF | TRBJ2-1 | TRBV13 | TRBD2 | few
TGCGCCAGCAGCTTGGCCCAAGGGACAGGGCTCGGCTACACCTTC | CASSLAQGTGLGYTF | TRBJ1-2 | TRBV5-1 | TRBD1 | -
TGCAGTGCCCGGACTAGCGGGAGACGTCCCTACGAGCAGTACTTC | CSARTSGRRPYEQYF | TRBJ2-7 | TRBV20-1 | TRBD2 | -
TGCGCCACTGTATCCGGGACTAGCTTCTACAATGAGCAGTTCTTC | CATVSGTSFYNEQFF | TRBJ2-1 | TRBV10-2 | TRBD2 | -
TGCGCCAGCAGCTTGGAGGCCCGAGGGGACATTCAGTACTTC | CASSLEARGDIQYF | TRBJ2-4 | TRBV5-1 | - | -
TGTGCCATCAGAGAAGATGGGAGCTCCTACAATGAGCAGTTCTTC | CAIREDGSSYNEQFF | TRBJ2-1 | TRBV10-3 | - | few
TGTGCCAGCAGCCAAGCGGGGTCGGGAGTGGACACTGAAGCTTTCTTT | CASSQAGSGVDTEAFF | TRBJ1-1 | TRBV3-1 | - | many
TGTGCCAGTACCCCGTTCGGGGCGGGCGAGCAGTACTTC | CASTPFGAGEQYF | TRBJ2-7 | TRBV19 | - | -
TGCAGTGCTAGAGAGGGACAGGCGGGCTATGGCTACACCTTC | CSAREGQAGYGYTF | TRBJ1-2 | TRBV20-1 | TRBD1 | few
TGCGCCAGCAGCTCGGATTGGGGGAGTGCGGAGACCCAGTACTTC | CASSSDWGSAETQYF | TRBJ2-5 | TRBV5-1 | - | many
TGTGCCAGCGGGCAGGTGGGGGCCCTAGGAAATGAGCAGTTCTTC | CASGQVGALGNEQFF | TRBJ2-1 | TRBV18 | - | few
TGTGCCAGCAGCATTTGGGATCAGCCCCAGCATTTT | CASSIWDQPQHF | TRBJ1-5 | TRBV12-3/TRBV12-4 | - | few
TGTGCCTGGAGAGCAGGAAGGGAGGACTGGGGTGAAGCTTTCTTT | CAWRAGREDWGEAFF | TRBJ1-1 | TRBV30 | - | few
TGTGCCTGGGCCTCGGGCCAAGGCACTGAAGCTTTCTTT | CAWASGQGTEAFF | TRBJ1-1 | TRBV30 | - | few
TGTGCCAGCAGCTCTCTTGACAATGAGCAGTTCTTC | CASSSLDNEQFF | TRBJ2-1 | TRBV7-9 | - | -
TGTGCCAGCAGTGCTACAGGGGGTGCTAATGAAAAACTGTTTTTT | CASSATGGANEKLFF | TRBJ1-4 | TRBV12-3/TRBV12-4 | TRBD1 | -
TGTGCCAGCAGCACTGCGGCAGGGCCCACCGGGGAGCTGTTTTTT | CASSTAAGPTGELFF | TRBJ2-2 | TRBV5-5 | - | few
TGCAGCGTTGGCACGGGACAGGACTATGGCTACACCTTC | CSVGTGQDYGYTF | TRBJ1-2 | TRBV29-1 | TRBD1 | -
TGTGCCAGCAGCCCCACGGGGGGGGCTGATGAGACACAGTACTTC | CASSPTGGADETQYF | TRBJ2-5 | TRBV4-2 | TRBD2 | -
TGTGCCAGCAGTGTGGGAGTGGAGACCCAGTACTTC | CASSVGVETQYF | TRBJ2-5 | TRBV2 | - | few
TGTGCCAGCAGCTTAAATAGCGGGGAATCGAACACCGGGGAGCTGTTTTTT | CASSLNSGESNTGELFF | TRBJ2-2 | TRBV7-3 | TRBD2 | -
TGCAGTGCTACGACCTATAGATACGAGCAGTACTTC | CSATTYRYEQYF | TRBJ2-7 | TRBV20-1 | - | -
TGTGCCAGCAGCCCGTTAGCGGGAGTTAGCACAGATACGCAGTATTTT | CASSPLAGVSTDTQYF | TRBJ2-3 | TRBV5-4 | TRBD2 | -
TGCAGTGCTTACAACAGGGGAGCAGAGACCCAGTACTTC | CSAYNRGAETQYF | TRBJ2-5 | TRBV20-1 | TRBD1 | -
TGTGCCAGCAGCCAAGAGTCGGCAGGGAGAGATACGCAGTATTTT | CASSQESAGRDTQYF | TRBJ2-3 | TRBV4-2 | - | -
TGTGCCAGCAGTCATTCTAGCGGGGGGGCTAGGGATACGCAGTATTTT | CASSHSSGGARDTQYF | TRBJ2-3 | TRBV12-3/TRBV12-4 | TRBD2 | few
TGTGCCAGCAGCCAGGTGAGCGGCGAGCAGTACTTC | CASSQVSGEQYF | TRBJ2-7 | TRBV3-1 | - | many
TGTGCCAGCAGCCCCCGACTAGCGGGAGGGTACGAGCAGTACTTC | CASSPRLAGGYEQYF | TRBJ2-7 | TRBV7-6 | TRBD2 | many
TGTGCCAGTAGTCTAAGGACGGACCTCTACGAGCAGTACTTC | CASSLRTDLYEQYF | TRBJ2-7 | TRBV19 | - | few
TGTGCCAGCAGTTTAGGGCTAGTAAATGAGCAGTTCTTC | CASSLGLVNEQFF | TRBJ2-1 | TRBV12-3/TRBV12-4 | - | many
TGCAGCGTTGAAGTCCTCCAGCGACAGTTCTTC | CSVEVLQRQFF | TRBJ2-1 | TRBV29-1 | - | few